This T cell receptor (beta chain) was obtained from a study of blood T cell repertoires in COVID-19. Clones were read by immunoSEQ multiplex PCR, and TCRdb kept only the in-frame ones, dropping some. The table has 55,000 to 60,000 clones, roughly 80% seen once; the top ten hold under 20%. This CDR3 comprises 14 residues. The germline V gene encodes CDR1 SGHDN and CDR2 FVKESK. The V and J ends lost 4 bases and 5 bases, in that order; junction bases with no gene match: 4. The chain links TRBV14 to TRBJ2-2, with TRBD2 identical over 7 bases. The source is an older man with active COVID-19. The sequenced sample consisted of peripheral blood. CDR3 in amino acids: CASSRSLATGELFF. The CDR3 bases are TGTGCCAGCAGCCGCTCACTAGCGACCGGGGAGCTGTTTTTT.